The entry that follows covers one TCR beta chain sequence. Its antigen is unidentified. Mismatch with germline at one junction end may stem from a read error. Germline values: CDR1 SSHAT, CDR2 FNYEAQ (reference sequence). The CDR3 has 15 amino acids. The record originates from a study of OX40 agonist ivuxolimab in advanced cancers. Overall study: Partial responses were achieved by three patients, of whom one had hepatocellular carcinoma and two had cutaneous melanoma. Overall study results and limits: Blood T cells, both CD4+ and CD8+, expanded clonally by week 6 at 0.1 to 3.0 mg/kg.

At cycle 4 day 1, cycle 7 day 1, and baseline, blood was sampled. Clones were read by immunoSEQ multiplex PCR, and TCRdb kept only the in-frame ones, dropping some. The sample holds around 63,000 clones, 85% to 90% seen once. Sequences were derived from CD4+ or CD8+ T cells sorted from blood, sampled in a trial of the OX40 agonist ivuxolimab. J is TRBJ2-5 and V is TRBV7-7; 9 nucleotides line up with TRBD1. The receptor was isolated from an adult with an advanced solid tumor such as melanoma, head and neck, liver or kidney cancer. CDR3 amino acids: CASSIDRGRGETQYF. The CDR3, as DNA: TGTGCTAGCAGCATCGACAGGGGGAGAGGGGAGACCCAGTACTTC.